This T cell receptor (beta chain) was identified during a study of OX40 agonist ivuxolimab in advanced cancers. V lost 2 bases and J 6 bases, leaving 8 bases between the germline ends. From germline, CDR1 is MDHEN and CDR2 SYDVKM. This CDR3 has 12 residues. Measured with immunoSEQ multiplex PCR; TCRdb has only the in-frame clones, and not every one. Of 60,000 to 75,000 clones detected, almost 90% appear once; the ten largest clones hold around 0.9%. The sequences come from CD4+ or CD8+ T cells sorted from blood, collected in a trial of the OX40 agonist ivuxolimab. This sequence originates from an adult with an advanced solid tumor such as melanoma, head and neck, liver or kidney cancer. The rearrangement uses TRBV28 and TRBJ2-7; perhaps TRBD2 as D (5 bases). The CDR3 spells CASSLDRGEQYF. The CDR3 DNA is TGTGCCAGCAGTTTAGACCGGGGCGAGCAGTACTTC.